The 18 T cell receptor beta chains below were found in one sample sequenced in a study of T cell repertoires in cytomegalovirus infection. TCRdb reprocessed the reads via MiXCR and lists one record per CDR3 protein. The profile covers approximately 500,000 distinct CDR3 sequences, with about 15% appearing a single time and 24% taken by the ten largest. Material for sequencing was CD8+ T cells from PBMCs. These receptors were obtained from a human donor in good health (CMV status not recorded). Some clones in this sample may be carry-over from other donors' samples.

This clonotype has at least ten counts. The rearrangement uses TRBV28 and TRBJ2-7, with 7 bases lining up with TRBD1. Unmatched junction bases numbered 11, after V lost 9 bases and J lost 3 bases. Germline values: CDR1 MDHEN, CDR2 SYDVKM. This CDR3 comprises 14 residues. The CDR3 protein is CASSAGTAYYEQYF. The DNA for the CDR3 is TGTGCCAGTTCAGCCGGGACAGCTTACTACGAGCAGTACTTC.

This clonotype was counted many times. CDR3 sequence: CASSPRGRSYEQYF. CDR3 bases: TGTGCCAGCAGCCCCCGCGGGCGTTCCTACGAGCAGTACTTC. V gene TRBV7-9 combines with J gene TRBJ2-7, with D possibly matching TRBD2 (5 bases). V lost 5 bases, J lost 1 base, and 12 bases lay in between. The CDR3 sequence is 14 residues long. The germline V gene encodes CDR1 SEHNR and CDR2 FQNEAQ (reference sequence).

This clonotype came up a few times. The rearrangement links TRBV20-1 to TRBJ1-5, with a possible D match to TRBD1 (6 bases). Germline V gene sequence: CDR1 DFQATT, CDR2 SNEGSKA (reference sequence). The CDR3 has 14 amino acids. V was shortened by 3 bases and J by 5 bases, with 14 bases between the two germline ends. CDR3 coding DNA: TGCAGTGCTAGGGAGGAGGGGGGGGATCAGCCCCAGCATTTT. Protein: CSAREEGGDQPQHF.

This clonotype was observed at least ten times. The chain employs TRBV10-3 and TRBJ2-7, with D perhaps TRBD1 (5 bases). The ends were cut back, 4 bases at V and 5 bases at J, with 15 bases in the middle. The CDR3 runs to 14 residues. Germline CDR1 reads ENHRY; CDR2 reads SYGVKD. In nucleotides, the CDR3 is TGTGCCATCAGTGCCCAGGCAGGGCTGGACGAGCAGTACTTC. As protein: CAISAQAGLDEQYF.

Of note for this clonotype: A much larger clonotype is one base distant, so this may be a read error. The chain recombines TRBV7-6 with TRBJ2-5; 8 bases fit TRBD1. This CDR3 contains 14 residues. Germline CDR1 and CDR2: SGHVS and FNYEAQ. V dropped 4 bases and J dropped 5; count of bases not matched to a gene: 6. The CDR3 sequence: CASSYRDRWETQYF. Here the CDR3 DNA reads TGTGCCAGCAGCTACAGGGACAGGTGGGAGACCCAGTACTTC.

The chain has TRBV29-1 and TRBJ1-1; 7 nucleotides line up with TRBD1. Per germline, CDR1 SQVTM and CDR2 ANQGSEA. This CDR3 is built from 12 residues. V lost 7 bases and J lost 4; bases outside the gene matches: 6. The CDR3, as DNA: TGCAGCGGGGGACAGATGGGCACTGAAGCTTTCTTT. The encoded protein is CSGGQMGTEAFF.

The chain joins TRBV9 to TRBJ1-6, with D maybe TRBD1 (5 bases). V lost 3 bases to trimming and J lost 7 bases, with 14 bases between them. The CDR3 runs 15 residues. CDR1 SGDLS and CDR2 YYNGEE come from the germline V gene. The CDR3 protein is CASSDTGRNNSPLHF. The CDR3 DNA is TGTGCCAGCAGCGATACAGGACGGAACAATTCACCCCTCCACTTT.

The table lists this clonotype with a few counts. The CDR3 DNA reads as TGTGCCAGCAGTTACTCACAGGGACTAGCGGGAACGGCGGACACCGGGGAGCTGTTTTTT. It codes for CASSYSQGLAGTADTGELFF. The V and J genes are TRBV6-6 and TRBJ2-2; 13 nucleotides match TRBD2. V was pared by 0 bases and J by 3 bases, with 10 bases of the junction left unmatched. Germline V gene sequence: CDR1 MNHNY, CDR2 SVGAGI (reference sequence). The length of the CDR3 is 20 residues.

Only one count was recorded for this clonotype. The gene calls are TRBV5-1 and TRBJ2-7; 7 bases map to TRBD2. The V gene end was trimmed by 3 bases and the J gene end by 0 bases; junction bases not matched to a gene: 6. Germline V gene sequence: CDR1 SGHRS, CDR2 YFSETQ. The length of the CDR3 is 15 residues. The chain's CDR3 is CASSSMRELSYEQYF. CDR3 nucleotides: TGCGCCAGCAGCTCAATGCGGGAGCTCTCCTACGAGCAGTACTTC.

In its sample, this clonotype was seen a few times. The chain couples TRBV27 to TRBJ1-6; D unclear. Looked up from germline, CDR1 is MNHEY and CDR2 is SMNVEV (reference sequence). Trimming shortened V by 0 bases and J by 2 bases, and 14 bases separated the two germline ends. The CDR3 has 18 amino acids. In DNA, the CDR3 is TGTGCCAGCAGTTTATCGATGGGCAGGAGGACCTATAATTCACCCCTCCACTTT. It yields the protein CASSLSMGRRTYNSPLHF.

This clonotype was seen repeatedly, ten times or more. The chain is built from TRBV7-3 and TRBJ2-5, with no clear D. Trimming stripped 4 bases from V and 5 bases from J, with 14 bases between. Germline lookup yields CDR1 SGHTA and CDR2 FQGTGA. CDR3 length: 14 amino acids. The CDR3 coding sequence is TGTGCCAGCAGCTCGTCACCCGGGCGGGAGACCCAGTACTTC. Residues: CASSSSPGRETQYF.

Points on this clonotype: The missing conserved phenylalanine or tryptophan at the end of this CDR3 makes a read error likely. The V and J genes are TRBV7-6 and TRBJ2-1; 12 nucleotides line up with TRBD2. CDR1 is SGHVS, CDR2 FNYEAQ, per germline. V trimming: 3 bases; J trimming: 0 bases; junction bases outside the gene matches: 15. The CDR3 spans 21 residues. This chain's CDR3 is CASSFQRHGLAGPSSYNEQFL. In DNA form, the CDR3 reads TGTGCCAGCAGCTTTCAACGCCACGGACTAGCGGGACCGAGCTCCTACAATGAGCAGTTCTTA.

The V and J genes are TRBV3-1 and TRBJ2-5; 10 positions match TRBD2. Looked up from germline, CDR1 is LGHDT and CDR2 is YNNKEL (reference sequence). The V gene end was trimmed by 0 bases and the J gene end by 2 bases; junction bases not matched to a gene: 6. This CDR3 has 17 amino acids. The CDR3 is CASSQDGGLAAQETQYF. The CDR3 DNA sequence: TGTGCCAGCAGCCAAGATGGAGGACTAGCGGCTCAAGAGACCCAGTACTTC.

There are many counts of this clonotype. The CDR3 reads CASSPGSDYRGETQYF. In DNA, the CDR3 is TGTGCCAGCAGCCCGGGCTCTGACTACAGGGGGGAGACCCAGTACTTC. This chain uses TRBV11-2 with TRBJ2-5; 8 bases line up with TRBD1. CDR1 is SGHAT, CDR2 FQNNGV, per germline. The CDR3 length is 16 residues. The V and J ends lost 5 bases and 5 bases, in that order; junction bases with no gene match: 13.

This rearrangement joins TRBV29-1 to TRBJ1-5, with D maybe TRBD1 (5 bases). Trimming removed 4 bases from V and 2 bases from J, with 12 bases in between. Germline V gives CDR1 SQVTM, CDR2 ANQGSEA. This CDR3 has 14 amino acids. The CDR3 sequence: CSVVTREGNQPQHF. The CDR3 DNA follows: TGCAGCGTTGTCACCAGGGAGGGCAATCAGCCCCAGCATTTT.

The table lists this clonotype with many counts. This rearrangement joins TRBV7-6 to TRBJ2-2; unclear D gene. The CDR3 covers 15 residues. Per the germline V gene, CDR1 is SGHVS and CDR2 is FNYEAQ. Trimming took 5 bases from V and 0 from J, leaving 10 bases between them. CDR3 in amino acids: CASSPAGSNTGELFF. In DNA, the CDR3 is TGTGCCAGCAGCCCTGCTGGCTCGAACACCGGGGAGCTGTTTTTT.

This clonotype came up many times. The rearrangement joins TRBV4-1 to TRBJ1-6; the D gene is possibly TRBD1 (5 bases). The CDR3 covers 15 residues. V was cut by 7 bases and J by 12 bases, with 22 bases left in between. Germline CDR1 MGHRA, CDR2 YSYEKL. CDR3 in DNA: TGCGCCAGCACACAAGGCAAGGGGCGCGGGGGACCCCTCCACTTT. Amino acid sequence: CASTQGKGRGGPLHF.

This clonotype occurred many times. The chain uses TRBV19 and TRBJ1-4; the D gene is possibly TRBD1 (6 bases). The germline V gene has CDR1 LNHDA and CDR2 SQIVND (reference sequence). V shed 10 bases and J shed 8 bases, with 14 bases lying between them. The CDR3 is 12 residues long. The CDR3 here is CATARGGEKLFF. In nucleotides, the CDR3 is TGTGCCACGGCCAGGGGAGGGGAAAAACTGTTTTTT.